Shown below are 18 T cell receptor beta chains from a single sample sequenced in a study of blood T cell repertoires in COVID-19. Generated by immunoSEQ multiplex PCR, the TCRdb table keeps only in-frame clones and is missing some. The sample lists about 220,000 clones, around 88% occurring once. The material sequenced was PBMCs or T cells enriched from blood (not recorded which). These receptors all come from a woman aged 50 to 65 with acute COVID-19.

The V and J genes are TRBV2 and TRBJ2-3, with 7 bases aligning to TRBD1. The CDR3 sequence is 15 residues long. Germline V gene lookup returns CDR1 SNHLY and CDR2 FYNNEI. V lost 6 bases, J lost 1 base, and 7 bases stayed unmatched. The CDR3 DNA sequence: TGTGCCAGCAGGATACAGGGGACCGGCACAGATACGCAGTATTTT. Translation gives CASRIQGTGTDTQYF. The complete variable domain, with remaining parts taken from reference TRBV2 and TRBJ2-3, reads EPEVTQTPSHQVTQMGQEVILRCVPISNHLYFYWYRQILGQKVEFLVSFYNNEISEKSEIFDDQFSVERPDGSNFTLKIRSTKLEDSAMYFCASRIQGTGTDTQYFGPGTRLTVL.

CDR3 in DNA: TGTGCCAGCAGTGAACTTAGGGGAAGGGACACTGAAGCTTTCTTT. It is translated as CASSELRGRDTEAFF. The chain joins TRBV2 to TRBJ1-1; a possible D gene is TRBD1 (5 bases). CDR3 length: 15 residues. V lost 2 bases and J 3 bases, leaving 13 bases between the germline ends. Looked up from germline, CDR1 is SNHLY and CDR2 is FYNNEI.

The V call is TRBV5-1, the J call TRBJ2-1; 12 bases are shared with TRBD1. This CDR3 has 14 residues. V lost 4 bases and J lost 8; bases outside the gene matches: 4. Germline V gives CDR1 SGHRS, CDR2 YFSETQ. CDR3 sequence: CASSPGQGADEQFF. DNA of the CDR3: TGCGCCAGCAGCCCGGGACAGGGGGCCGATGAGCAGTTCTTC.

The chain couples TRBV6-2 or TRBV6-3 to TRBJ1-2; TRBD1 aligns across 9 bases. CDR1 and CDR2 (germline): MNHEY, SVGEGT. The CDR3 has 14 residues. V gave up 6 bases and J gave up 4 bases; unmatched junction bases: 6. The CDR3 nucleotides read TGTGCCAGCAGGCCTGGACAGGGGAGCTATGGCTACACCTTC. Translation gives CASRPGQGSYGYTF.

The V and J genes are TRBV2 and TRBJ1-1; the D is unclear. V lost 5 bases and J 7 bases, leaving 14 bases between the germline ends. The CDR3 is 13 residues long. Germline V lookup: CDR1 SNHLY, CDR2 FYNNEI. Written as DNA, the CDR3 is TGTGCCAGCAGTATTCAAAACATGAATGAAGCTTTCTTT. Protein product: CASSIQNMNEAFF.

The V gene is TRBV21-1, the J gene TRBJ2-7; the table's D call, TRBD2, has no DNA check behind it. TRBV21-1 is flagged as a pseudogene. The CDR3 runs 16 residues. This chain's CDR3 is CASGEGRAKIFYEQYF. The CDR3 DNA is TGTGCCAGCGGGGAGGGGCGGGCGAAAATTTTCTACGAGCAGTACTTC.

The chain is built from TRBV19 and TRBJ1-1; maybe TRBD1 (6 bases). CDR1 and CDR2 (germline): LNHDA, SQIVND (reference sequence). The CDR3 covers 14 residues. V was pared by 10 bases and J by 5 bases, with 20 bases between. CDR3 in amino acids: CATLNRAPLTEAFF. The CDR3 DNA sequence: TGTGCCACCCTGAACAGGGCCCCCCTTACTGAAGCTTTCTTT. The variable domain in full, completed from reference TRBV19 and TRBJ1-1, reads DGGITQSPKYLFRKEGQNVTLSCEQNLNHDAMYWYRQDPGQGLRLIYYSQIVNDFQKGDIAEGYSVSREKKESFPLTVTSAQKNPTAFYLCATLNRAPLTEAFFGQGTRLTVV.

This chain connects TRBV5-1 to TRBJ2-1; D may be TRBD2 (6 bases). Looked up from germline, CDR1 is SGHRS and CDR2 is YFSETQ. V was cut by 0 bases and J by 6 bases, with 13 bases left in between. This CDR3 region has 15 residues. CDR3 region: CASSLAPSVGNEQFF. CDR3 in DNA: TGCGCCAGCAGCTTGGCCCCTAGCGTTGGCAATGAGCAGTTCTTC.

This rearrangement joins TRBV11-2 to TRBJ1-2; D unresolved. V was shortened by 4 bases and J by 4 bases, with 19 bases between the two germline ends. The length of the CDR3 is 16 residues. The germline V gene encodes CDR1 SGHAT and CDR2 FQNNGV. The CDR3 DNA follows: TGTGCCAGCAGCTCAGGATTTAACGATCCAGCCTATGGCTACACCTTC. Translation gives CASSSGFNDPAYGYTF.

This chain connects TRBV7-2 to TRBJ2-3; D gene uncertain. V dropped 1 base and J dropped 0 bases, with 5 bases sitting between them. Germline-derived CDR1 and CDR2 are SGHTA and FQGNSA. This CDR3 is built from 14 residues. The CDR3: CASSLDSSTDTQYF. CDR3 bases: TGTGCCAGCAGCTTAGATAGCAGCACAGATACGCAGTATTTT.

The rearrangement uses TRBV4-1 and TRBJ2-7; 10 bases are a match to TRBD2. CDR1 MGHRA and CDR2 YSYEKL come from the germline V gene. The CDR3 is made up of 16 amino acids. The trim removed 0 bases at V and 5 bases at J, leaving 7 bases unmatched. The CDR3 loop reads CASSQEASGRWDEQYF. In nucleotides, the CDR3 is TGCGCCAGCAGCCAAGAGGCTAGCGGGAGATGGGACGAGCAGTACTTC.

This clone came up a few times. The DNA for the CDR3 is TGTGCCAGCAGCTCACTAGCGGGAGGGTTGAATGAGCAGTTCTTC. This sequence encodes CASSSLAGGLNEQFF. V is TRBV7-6 and J is TRBJ2-1, with 13 bases matching TRBD2. J gave up 7 bases and V 4 bases, and 4 bases lay outside the gene matches. From germline, CDR1 is SGHVS and CDR2 FNYEAQ. This CDR3 contains 15 residues.

This clone was recorded once. The J gene is TRBJ2-7, the V gene TRBV25-1, with D maybe TRBD1 (5 bases). Trimming removed 3 bases at V and 2 bases at J, with 14 bases between. Germline CDR1 is MGHDK and CDR2 is SYGVNS. This CDR3 is built from 15 residues. The DNA for the CDR3 is TGTGCCAGCAGTGATAGTGCCACAGGAACCTACGAGCAGTACTTC. It encodes CASSDSATGTYEQYF.

The chain uses TRBV7-6 and TRBJ2-5; no clear D. The germline V and J ends were trimmed by 5 bases and 5 bases, with 12 bases remaining between them. This CDR3 is 13 amino acids long. CDR1 SGHVS and CDR2 FNYEAQ come from the germline V gene. Written as DNA, the CDR3 is TGTGCCAGCAGCCCGCGGCCTTATGAGACCCAGTACTTC. Protein sequence: CASSPRPYETQYF.

The rearrangement links TRBV5-4 to TRBJ1-5; 7 nucleotides match TRBD1. This CDR3 is 17 amino acids long. Germline V lookup: CDR1 SGHNT, CDR2 YYREEE (reference sequence). Losses at the gene ends were 6 bases for V and 0 bases for J; bases not matched to a gene: 12. DNA for the CDR3: TGTGCCAGCATTGACCCCCAGGGGGAGTATAGCAATCAGCCCCAGCATTTT. As protein: CASIDPQGEYSNQPQHF.

This rearrangement joins TRBV7-2 to TRBJ2-7; perhaps TRBD1 as D (6 bases). This CDR3 region has 12 residues. The germline V gene has CDR1 SGHTA and CDR2 FQGNSA. V lost 5 bases and J 6 bases, leaving 11 bases between the germline ends. The CDR3 spells CASSRTAGEQYF. CDR3 nucleotides: TGTGCCAGCAGCCGGACAGCTGGCGAGCAGTACTTC.

V gene TRBV19 combines with J gene TRBJ2-7; TRBD1 agrees at 8 bases. The length of the CDR3 is 18 residues. CDR1 is LNHDA and CDR2 is SQIVND in the germline V gene (reference sequence). Trimming cost V 5 bases and J 1 base; bases outside gene matches: 16. The CDR3 DNA reads TGTGCCAGTAGTCTCTCGGCCGACAGGGGCTCTATATCCTACGAGCAGTACTTC. Its translation is CASSLSADRGSISYEQYF.

V is TRBV5-4 and J is TRBJ2-5; 7 bases map to TRBD2. CDR3 length: 16 residues. Germline V gene data show CDR1 as SGHNT and CDR2 as YYREEE (reference sequence). The V and J ends lost 4 bases and 1 base, in that order; junction bases with no gene match: 10. The CDR3 DNA sequence: TGTGCCAGCAGCCGGGAGGTGGGCGGGACCCAAGAGACCCAGTACTTC. Translation: CASSREVGGTQETQYF.